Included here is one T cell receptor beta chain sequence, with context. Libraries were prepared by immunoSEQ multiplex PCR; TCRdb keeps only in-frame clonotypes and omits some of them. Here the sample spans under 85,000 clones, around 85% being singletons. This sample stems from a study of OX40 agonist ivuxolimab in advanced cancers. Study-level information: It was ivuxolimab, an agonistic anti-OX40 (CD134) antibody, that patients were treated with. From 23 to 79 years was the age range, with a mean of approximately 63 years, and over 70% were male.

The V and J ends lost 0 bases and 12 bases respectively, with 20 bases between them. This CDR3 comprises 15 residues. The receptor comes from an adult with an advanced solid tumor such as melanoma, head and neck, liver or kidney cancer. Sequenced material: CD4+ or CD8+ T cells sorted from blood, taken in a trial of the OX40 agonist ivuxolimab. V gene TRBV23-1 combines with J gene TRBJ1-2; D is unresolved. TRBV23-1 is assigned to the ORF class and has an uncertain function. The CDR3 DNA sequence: TGCGCCAGCAGTCAATCTACCGGGGTGGGCTATGATCACACCTTC. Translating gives CASSQSTGVGYDHTF.